This TCR beta chain was recovered during a study of spatial heterogeneity in lung cancer. One entry per CDR3 protein, called by TCRdb with MiXCR from the 5' RACE reads. The profile covers 1,500 to 1,800 distinct CDR3 sequences, with under 11% appearing a single time and around 30% taken by the ten largest. CDR1 is MNHEY and CDR2 is SVGAGI in the germline V gene. The CDR3 has 13 residues. J lost 2 bases, V lost 6 bases, and 3 bases had no gene match. Time point here: sample taken at primary tumor resection. The donors were 72 patients with non-small cell lung cancer that was early-stage and untreated. In each case, whole RNA from tumor, nontumor lung or frozen PBMC was sequenced unsorted. Study observations and caveats: Expanded intratumoral alpha and beta TCR counts tracked tumor mutation counts.

In this sample, this clonotype is medium-sized. The target antigen is unknown. The chain links TRBV6-5 to TRBJ2-5; 7 bases fit TRBD1. This clonotype originated in a female donor with early-stage non-small cell lung cancer. The sequencing used lung tumor tissue, collected at surgery. CDR3: CASRSTGQETQYF. The CDR3 DNA reads as TGTGCCAGCAGGTCGACAGGGCAAGAGACCCAGTACTTC.